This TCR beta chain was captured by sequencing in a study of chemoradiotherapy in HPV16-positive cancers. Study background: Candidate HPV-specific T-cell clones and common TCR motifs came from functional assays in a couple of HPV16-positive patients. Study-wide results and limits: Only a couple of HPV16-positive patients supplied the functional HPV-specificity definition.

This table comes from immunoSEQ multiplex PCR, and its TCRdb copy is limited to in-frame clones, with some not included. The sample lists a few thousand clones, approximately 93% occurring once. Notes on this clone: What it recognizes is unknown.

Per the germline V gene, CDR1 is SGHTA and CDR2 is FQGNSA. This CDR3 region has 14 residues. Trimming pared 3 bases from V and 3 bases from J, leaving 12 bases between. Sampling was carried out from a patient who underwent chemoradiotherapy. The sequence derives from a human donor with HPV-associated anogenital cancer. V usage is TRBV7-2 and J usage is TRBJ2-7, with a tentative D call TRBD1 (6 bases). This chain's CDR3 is CASSLGASVYEQYF. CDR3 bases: TGTGCCAGCAGCTTGGGGGCCAGCGTCTACGAGCAGTACTTC.